Below, 2 T cell receptor beta chains from the same sample are listed, as sequenced in a study of molecular identifiers for immune sequencing clone quantification. TCRdb reprocessed the PCR reads via MiXCR and lists one record per CDR3 protein. Altogether over 90,000 distinct CDR3 sequences are present, 30% to 45% being singletons, with the ten largest covering less than 10%. The sample consisted of naive CD8+ T cells from blood, with Jurkat cell RNA spiked in. The subset was: FACS-sorted CD8+CD4-CCR7+CD45RA+ naive T cells. The source is a human donor in good health. Some libraries in this study had Jurkat cell RNA spiked in.

This clonotype was seen repeatedly, ten times or more. The chain recombines TRBV28 with TRBJ1-4; unclear D gene. Germline V gene lookup returns CDR1 MDHEN and CDR2 SYDVKM. The CDR3 contains 16 residues. V was cut by 8 bases and J by 6 bases, with 22 bases left in between. This chain's CDR3 is CASQDGSLQLDEKLFF. CDR3 DNA sequence: TGTGCCAGCCAGGACGGGTCTCTCCAACTGGATGAAAAACTGTTTTTT.

The gene calls are TRBV27 and TRBJ2-7; D is ambiguous. V was cut by 4 bases and J by 6 bases, with 7 bases left in between. This CDR3 is built from 11 residues. CDR1 and CDR2 (germline): MNHEY, SMNVEV (reference sequence). The chain's CDR3 is CASSSSGEQYF. Here the CDR3 DNA reads TGTGCCAGCAGTTCCAGTGGCGAGCAGTACTTC.